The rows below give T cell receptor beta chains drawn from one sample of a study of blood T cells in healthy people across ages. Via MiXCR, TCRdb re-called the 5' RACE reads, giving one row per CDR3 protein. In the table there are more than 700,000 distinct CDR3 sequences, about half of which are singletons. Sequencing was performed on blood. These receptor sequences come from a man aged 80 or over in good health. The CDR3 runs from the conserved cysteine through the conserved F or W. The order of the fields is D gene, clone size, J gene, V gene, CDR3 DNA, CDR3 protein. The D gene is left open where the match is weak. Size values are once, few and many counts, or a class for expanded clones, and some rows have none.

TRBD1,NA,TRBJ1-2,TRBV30,TGTGCCTGGAGCGGGGACAGGGGAAACACCTTC,CAWSGDRGNTF
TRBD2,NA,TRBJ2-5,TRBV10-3,TGTGCCATCAGGACTAGCGGGGGAGAAGAGACCCAGTACTTC,CAIRTSGGEETQYF
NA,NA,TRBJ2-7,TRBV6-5,TGTGCCAGCAGTCCCCTAGGGGCGAGATACGAGCAGTACTTC,CASSPLGARYEQYF
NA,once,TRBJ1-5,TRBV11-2,TGTGCCAGCAGCTTAGAACGGGGGAGCAATCAGCCCCAGCATTTT,CASSLERGSNQPQHF
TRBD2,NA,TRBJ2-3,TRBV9,TGTACCAGCAGCGTACGCGACGGGAGGGCCGTAGATACGCAGTATTTT,CTSSVRDGRAVDTQYF
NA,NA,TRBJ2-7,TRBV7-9,TGTGCCAGCAACTTGGGGGCGGGACTTGCCTACGAGCAGTACTTC,CASNLGAGLAYEQYF
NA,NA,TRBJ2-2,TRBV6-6,TGTGCCAGCACCATCGGGAGCGACACCGGGGAGCTGTTTTTT,CASTIGSDTGELFF
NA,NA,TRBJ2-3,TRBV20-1,TGCAGTGGTTCATTTGCAGATACGCAGTATTTT,CSGSFADTQYF
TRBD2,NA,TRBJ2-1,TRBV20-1,TGCAGTGCTAGAGATCTAACGGGAGGGCCCTACAATGAGCAGTTCTTC,CSARDLTGGPYNEQFF
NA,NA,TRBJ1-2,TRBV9,TGTGCCAGCAGCAAGCAGGGTGACGGCTACACCTTC,CASSKQGDGYTF
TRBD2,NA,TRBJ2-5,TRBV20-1,TGCAGTGCCCTGACGGGGGGTAGTAGGGAGACCCAGTACTTC,CSALTGGSRETQYF
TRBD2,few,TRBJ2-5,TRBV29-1,TGCAGCGTTGTACACTTCGCGGGGGAGCAGTACTTC,CSVVHFAGEQYF
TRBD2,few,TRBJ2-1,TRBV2,TGTGCCAGCAAATCGGCGGGAGGGCTGTACAATGAGCAGTTCTTC,CASKSAGGLYNEQFF
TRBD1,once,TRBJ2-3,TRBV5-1,TGCGCCAGCAGCAGTCAGGGGACAGGGTACACAGATACGCAGTATTTT,CASSSQGTGYTDTQYF
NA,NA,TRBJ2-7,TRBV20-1,TGCAGTGCTAGACCTCCGCGGACCTACAATGAGCAGTACTTC,CSARPPRTYNEQYF
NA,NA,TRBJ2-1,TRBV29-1,TGCAGCGTAGCCACAGGGTTCGGCGAGCAGTTCTTC,CSVATGFGEQFF
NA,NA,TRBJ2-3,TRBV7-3,TGTGCCAGCAGCTTGTGGACACCCGGATCCCTCACAGATACGCAGTATTTT,CASSLWTPGSLTDTQYF
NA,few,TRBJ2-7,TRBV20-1,TGCAGTGCTAGGCATCCGACGGTCTACGAGCAGTACTTC,CSARHPTVYEQYF
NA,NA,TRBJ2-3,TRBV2,TGTGCCAGCAGTCCGCGAATGACCACAGATACGCAGTATTTT,CASSPRMTTDTQYF
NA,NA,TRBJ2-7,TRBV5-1,TGCGCCGTACTCCGGGACCCTAAGTGGTACGAGCAGTACTTC,CAVLRDPKWYEQYF
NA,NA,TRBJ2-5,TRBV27,TGTGCCAGCAAGAACAGCCGCAGAGAGACCCAGTACTTC,CASKNSRRETQYF
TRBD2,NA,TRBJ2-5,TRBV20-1,TGCAGTGCTAGTGCACCCCGGGACTACCCGGGCGGGGAGCAGTACTTC,CSASAPRDYPGGEQYF
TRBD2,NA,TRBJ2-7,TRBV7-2,TGTGCCAGCAGCGTGGGACTAGGAGATAGAGCCCAGTACTTC,CASSVGLGDRAQYF
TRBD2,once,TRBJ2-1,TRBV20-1,TGCAGTGCTAGAGTTTCAGCGGGAGGGCTTTACAATGAGCAGTTCTTC,CSARVSAGGLYNEQFF
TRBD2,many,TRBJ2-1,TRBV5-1,TGCGCCAGCAGCCGGATCAGCGGGAGTACCTACAATGAGCAGTTCTTC,CASSRISGSTYNEQFF
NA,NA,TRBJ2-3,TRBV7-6,TGTGCCAGCAGCTCCCATGGCACCGGTACGGATACGCAGTATTTT,CASSSHGTGTDTQYF
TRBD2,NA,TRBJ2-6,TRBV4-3,TGCGCCAGCAGCCGACGGACTAGCGGGAGGGCCCAGGCAGGGGCCAACGTCCTGACTTTC,CASSRRTSGRAQAGANVLTF
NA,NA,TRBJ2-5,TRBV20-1,TGCAGTGCTGGGCGTGGGGGAGCGGCAGTTAGTGAGACCCAGTACTTC,CSAGRGGAAVSETQYF
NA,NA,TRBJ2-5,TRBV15,TGTGCCACCAGCAGAGATCGAAGCAGCCTAGAGTATGAGACCCAGTACTTC,CATSRDRSSLEYETQYF
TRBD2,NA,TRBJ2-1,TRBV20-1,TGCAGTGCTAGAGTAGCGGGGGGGTCCTACAATGAGCAGTTCTTC,CSARVAGGSYNEQFF
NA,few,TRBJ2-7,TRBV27,TGTGCCAGCAGTGCGTTATCAGGGGTCGCCTACGAGCAGTACTTC,CASSALSGVAYEQYF
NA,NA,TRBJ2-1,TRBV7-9,TGTGCCAGCAGCTTTGAGTATAGCTTGGCCTACAATGAGCAGTTCTTC,CASSFEYSLAYNEQFF
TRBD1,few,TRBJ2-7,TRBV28,TGTGCCAGCAGTCATCCCGGGACAGGGAAATACGAGCAGTACTTC,CASSHPGTGKYEQYF
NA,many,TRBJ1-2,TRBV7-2,TGTGCCAGCAGCTTAGACGGATCCTATGGCTACACCTTC,CASSLDGSYGYTF
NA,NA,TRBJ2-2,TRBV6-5,TGTGCCAGCAGTTACGGCTCCTCTACCGGGGAGCTGTTTTTT,CASSYGSSTGELFF
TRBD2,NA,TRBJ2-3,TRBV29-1,TGCAGCGTGGGGGGACTAGACTGGGGCACAGATACGCAGTATTTT,CSVGGLDWGTDTQYF
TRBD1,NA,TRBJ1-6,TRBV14,TGTGCCAGCAGCCCGGACAGGGTTAATTCACCCCTCCACTTT,CASSPDRVNSPLHF
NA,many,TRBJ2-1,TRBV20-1,TGCAGTGCTAGGCCCACGGCGGGCCGATACAATGAGCAGTTCTTC,CSARPTAGRYNEQFF
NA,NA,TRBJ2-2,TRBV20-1,TGCAGTGCTAGAGCAGGAGTTAGCGGGAACACCGGGGAGCTGTTTTTT,CSARAGVSGNTGELFF
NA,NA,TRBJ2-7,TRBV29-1,TGCAGCGTTGGGGTAATCTCCTACGAGCAGTACTTC,CSVGVISYEQYF
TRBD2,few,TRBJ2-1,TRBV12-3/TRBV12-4,TGTGCCAGCAGTTTCAGGACTAGCGGGACGAATGAGCAGTTCTTC,CASSFRTSGTNEQFF
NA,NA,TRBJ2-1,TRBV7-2,TGTGCCAGCAGCTTAGAAAAGTCCTTAGCGAATGAGCAGTTCTTC,CASSLEKSLANEQFF
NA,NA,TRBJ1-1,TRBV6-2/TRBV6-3,TGTGCCAGCAGTTACTCGGCAGGGAGGATTTCTGAAGCTTTCTTT,CASSYSAGRISEAFF
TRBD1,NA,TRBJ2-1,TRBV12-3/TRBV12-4,TGTGCCAGCAGGACAGGGGGCCACAATGAGCAGTTCTTC,CASRTGGHNEQFF
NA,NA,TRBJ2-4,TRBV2,TGTGCCAGCAGTGACACCGGGTTTAACAAAAACATTCAGTACTTC,CASSDTGFNKNIQYF
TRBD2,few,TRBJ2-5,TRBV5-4,TGTGCCAGCATAAATTATGATGGGCTAGCGGGAACCGAGACCCAGTACTTC,CASINYDGLAGTETQYF
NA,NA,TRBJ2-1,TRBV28,TGTGCCAGCATGGCCCCCGCTAGGTACAATGAGCAGTTCTTC,CASMAPARYNEQFF
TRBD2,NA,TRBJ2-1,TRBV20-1,TGCAGTGCTACGTCGGGACTAGGCCGCAATGAGCAGTTCTTC,CSATSGLGRNEQFF
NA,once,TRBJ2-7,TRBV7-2,TGTGCCAGCAGCTTCATGGGGAGCTCCTACGAGCAGTACTTC,CASSFMGSSYEQYF
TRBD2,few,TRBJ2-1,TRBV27,TGTGCCAGCAGCCCGACTCGGACTAGCGGGAGTTACAATGAGCAGTTCTTC,CASSPTRTSGSYNEQFF
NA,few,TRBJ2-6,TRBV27,TGTGCCAGCAGTGCGACTCCTGGGGCCAACGTCCTGACTTTC,CASSATPGANVLTF
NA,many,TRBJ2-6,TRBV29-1,TGCAGCGTTGGATCAGGGGTCCCCGGGGCCAACGTCCTGACTTTC,CSVGSGVPGANVLTF
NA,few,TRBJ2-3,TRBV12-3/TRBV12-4,TGTGCCAGCCTTTCCCCGGGAGTCACAGATACGCAGTATTTT,CASLSPGVTDTQYF
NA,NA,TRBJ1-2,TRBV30,TGTGCCTGGAGTCGCACAGGTAGGGGCTACACCTTC,CAWSRTGRGYTF
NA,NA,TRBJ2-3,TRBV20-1,TGCAGTGCTAGAATGGGAGAGGGGCGTCCAGATACGCAGTATTTT,CSARMGEGRPDTQYF